A selection of T cell receptor beta chains follows, all from one sample in a study of regulatory T cells in long-lasting Graves disease. TCRdb re-derived calls from the multiplex PCR reads in MiXCR, one entry per CDR3 protein. This sample has about 310,000 distinct CDR3 sequences, with 18% found just once. Sequencing used peripheral blood mononuclear cells (PBMCs), obtained at new diagnosis, from a patient treated with antithyroid drugs. Receptors were obtained from a female donor with Graves disease. Each CDR3 is given with its conserved first and last residue. Fields, in order: D gene, V gene, clone size, J gene, CDR3 DNA, CDR3 protein. A D gene is named only where the DNA matches it firmly. The size field is filled for only some rows; it gives once, few, many or a size class.

NA	TRBV28	many	TRBJ2-5	TGTGCCAGCAGTTATCTGGGACGAGAAGAGACCCAGTACTTC	CASSYLGREETQYF
TRBD1	TRBV11-3	many	TRBJ2-2	TGTGCCAGCAGCCCTGGACAGGGGAACTCCGGGGAGCTGTTTTTT	CASSPGQGNSGELFF
NA	TRBV10-3	many	TRBJ1-1	TGTGCCATCAGTGATATGGCAGGGGACACTGAAGCTTTCTTT	CAISDMAGDTEAFF
NA	TRBV14	many	TRBJ2-2	TGTGCCAGCATTATCGGTTACACCGGGGAGCTGTTTTTT	CASIIGYTGELFF
TRBD1	TRBV5-1	many	TRBJ1-1	TGCGCCAGCAGCTATTATCGACAGGGTGCCACTGAAGCTTTCTTT	CASSYYRQGATEAFF
NA	TRBV5-1	few	TRBJ2-1	TGCGCCAGCGGCGAGGGGGGAGAGTTACGTGAGCAGTTCTTC	CASGEGGELREQFF
NA	TRBV19	many	TRBJ1-5	TGTGCCAGTAGTATAGGCGTCAATCAGCATTTT	CASSIGVNQHF
TRBD2	TRBV6-1	many	TRBJ2-7	TGTGCCAGCAGTGGACTAGCGGGAAGATCGGCGGGGGAGCAGTACTTC	CASSGLAGRSAGEQYF
TRBD1	TRBV6-5	many	TRBJ2-7	TGTGCCAGCAGTTCCCGGGACAGGGGCCTCGAGCAGTACTTC	CASSSRDRGLEQYF
TRBD2	TRBV2	NA	TRBJ2-1	TGTGCCGGGTCCGGGACTAGCGGGAACTTCAATGAGCAGTTCTTC	CAGSGTSGNFNEQFF
NA	TRBV5-4	few	TRBJ1-1	TGTGCCAGCAGCTTGGGAGGACAGACTACTGAAGCTTTCTTT	CASSLGGQTTEAFF
NA	TRBV11-1	many	TRBJ1-2	TGTGCCAGCAGCTTAATCGGGGGTAACTATGGCTACACCTTC	CASSLIGGNYGYTF
TRBD2	TRBV9	few	TRBJ2-3	TGTGCCAGCAGCGCGAGCGGGAGGACCACAGATACGCAGTATTTT	CASSASGRTTDTQYF
NA	TRBV2	NA	TRBJ1-1	TGTGCCGGAAACAGGGAGGTAACTGAAGCTTTCTTT	CAGNREVTEAFF
NA	TRBV9	NA	TRBJ1-1	TGTGCCAGCAACGTAGGAGGTGACAAGAACACTGAAGCTTTCTTT	CASNVGGDKNTEAFF
TRBD1	TRBV15	many	TRBJ2-7	TGTGCCACCAGCGCGGACAGGTCCTCCTACGAGCAGTACTTC	CATSADRSSYEQYF
NA	TRBV4-2	NA	TRBJ2-3	TGTGCCAGCAGCTTAGTCGGGTTAATCACAGATACGCAGTATTTT	CASSLVGLITDTQYF
TRBD2	TRBV5-4	many	TRBJ2-3	TGTGCCAGCAGCCCGGGACTAGGGGCAGATACGCAGTATTTT	CASSPGLGADTQYF
NA	TRBV19	NA	TRBJ1-5	TGTGTCAGTAGTATTCAGGCCGCACAGCCCCAGCATTTT	CVSSIQAAQPQHF
TRBD2	TRBV20-1	many	TRBJ2-7	TGCAGTGCTGGCGGAATCTGGGCTAGCGGGGCCTACGAGCAGTACTTC	CSAGGIWASGAYEQYF
NA	TRBV20-1	many	TRBJ2-5	TGCAGTGCTAGGGGGACGGTCAAAGAGACCCAGTACTTC	CSARGTVKETQYF
NA	TRBV27	many	TRBJ2-1	TGTGCCAGCAGTTTATTCAGGAGCTCCTACAATGAGCAGTTCTTC	CASSLFRSSYNEQFF
NA	TRBV29-1	NA	TRBJ2-4	TGCAGCTCCCGGGACGTTAAAAACATTCAGTACTTC	CSSRDVKNIQYF
TRBD2	TRBV27	few	TRBJ2-7	TGTGCCAGCAGTTTTCTAGCGGGAGCCTACGAGCAGTACTTC	CASSFLAGAYEQYF
TRBD2	TRBV6-2/TRBV6-3	NA	TRBJ2-1	TGTGCCAGCAGTCCCTTCTCTAGCGGGAGGAGGCAGTTCTTC	CASSPFSSGRRQFF
NA	TRBV11-2	NA	TRBJ2-2	TGTGCCAGCAGCTTAACGGGGGTCTCCGGGGAGCTGTTTTTT	CASSLTGVSGELFF
NA	TRBV7-2	many	TRBJ1-2	TGTGCCAGCAGCTTTGGGGCCTCGCGGGGCTACACCTTC	CASSFGASRGYTF
TRBD2	TRBV12-3/TRBV12-4	many	TRBJ2-1	TGTGCCAGCAGCCCGGGACTAGCGGGAATATCCTACAATGAGCAGTTCTTC	CASSPGLAGISYNEQFF
NA	TRBV10-3	many	TRBJ1-6	TGTGCCATCAGTGAGACAAGGGCCTCAGAGGCCTCACCCCTCCACTTT	CAISETRASEASPLHF
NA	TRBV19	NA	TRBJ1-5	TGTGCCAGTACCCCGAGGGACGCCAATCAGCCCCAGCATTTT	CASTPRDANQPQHF
NA	TRBV4-1	NA	TRBJ1-3	TGCGCCAGCAGCCTCGCGCAGGGGAGTGATGGAAACACCATATATTTT	CASSLAQGSDGNTIYF
NA	TRBV7-2	NA	TRBJ2-5	TGTGCCAGCAGCCCGTTTTGGTCCCAAGAGACCCAGTACTTC	CASSPFWSQETQYF
NA	TRBV7-9	many	TRBJ1-1	TGTGCCAGCAGCTTAGGGCAGGGGATTAACACTGAAGCTTTCTTT	CASSLGQGINTEAFF
NA	TRBV20-1	NA	TRBJ2-7	TGCAGTGCTAGAGATCCCCAAGCTGGGGAGCAGTACTTC	CSARDPQAGEQYF
TRBD1	TRBV7-6	few	TRBJ2-5	TGTGCCAGCAGCTCACGACAGGGTTCAGAGACCCAGTACTTC	CASSSRQGSETQYF
NA	TRBV10-3	many	TRBJ1-2	TGTGCCATCAGTGATGAGGTGTATGGCTACACCTTC	CAISDEVYGYTF
NA	TRBV9	many	TRBJ1-5	TGTGCCAGCAGCCCAGGGGATCAGCCCCAGCATTTT	CASSPGDQPQHF
NA	TRBV28	many	TRBJ2-1	TGTGCCAGCGGGGGGAGAGGGTACAATGAGCAGTTCTTC	CASGGRGYNEQFF
TRBD1	TRBV11-2	many	TRBJ2-6	TGTGCCAGCAGCTCCAGGACAGGGAGCTCTGGGGCCAACGTCCTGACTTTC	CASSSRTGSSGANVLTF
NA	TRBV3-1	NA	TRBJ2-5	TGTGCCAGCAGCCCCCCTTCTATGGAGACCCAGTACTTC	CASSPPSMETQYF
TRBD1	TRBV6-5	many	TRBJ2-7	TGTGCCAGCAGTTATACCGGGACAGGGGTCTACGAGCAGTACTTC	CASSYTGTGVYEQYF
TRBD1	TRBV19	many	TRBJ2-7	TGTGCCAGTAGTATACTGGGTAGGGGGCGACGCGAGCAGTACTTC	CASSILGRGRREQYF